The 23 T cell receptor beta chains below all came from one sample that was sequenced in a study of shared clonotypes between healthy human individuals. Sequencing used immunoSEQ multiplex PCR; TCRdb keeps in-frame clones, though not all of them. The repertoire holds fewer than 1 million clones, with about 96% as singletons. Naive-designated CD8 cells lacked CD45RO, were positively enriched for CCR7, and omitted terminally differentiated effector memory CD45RA+ cells. Sequenced: naive CD8+ T cells sorted from blood. These receptors were obtained from a man younger than 45 in good health.

The chain recombines TRBV7-9 with TRBJ2-7, with 8 nucleotides matching TRBD1. This CDR3 is built from 15 residues. Germline CDR1 and CDR2: SEHNR and FQNEAQ (reference sequence). J gave up 0 bases and V 5 bases, and 6 bases lay outside the gene matches. CDR3: CASSPVDRGSYEQYF. The CDR3 DNA reads as TGTGCCAGCAGCCCAGTAGACAGGGGCTCCTACGAGCAGTACTTC. Drawing the rest from reference TRBV7-9 and TRBJ2-7, the complete variable domain is DTGVSQNPRHKITKRGQNVTFRCDPISEHNRLYWYRQTLGQGPEFLTYFQNEAQLEKSRLLSDRFSAERPKGSFSTLEIQRTEQGDSAMYLCASSPVDRGSYEQYFGPGTRLTVT.

A word on this clone: The sample has other DNA sequences that encode this CDR3 too. The chain links TRBV11-2 to TRBJ2-7, with 7 bases that match TRBD1. Losses at the gene ends were 1 base for V and 5 bases for J; bases not matched to a gene: 5. Germline V CDR1 and CDR2: SGHAT, FQNNGV. The CDR3 runs to 14 residues. In nucleotides, the CDR3 is TGTGCCAGCAGCTTAGGACAGGGTCTCCACGAGCAGTACTTC. Encoded protein: CASSLGQGLHEQYF.

The chain carries TRBV5-1 and TRBJ1-2, with TRBD1 matching 7 bases. Trimming at V came to 5 bases and at J to 6 bases, leaving 7 bases not matched to a gene. Per the germline V gene, CDR1 is SGHRS and CDR2 is YFSETQ. This CDR3 has 13 residues. The CDR3 coding sequence is TGCGCCAGCAGGTTACAGGGGAGAGATGGCTACACCTTC. It codes for CASRLQGRDGYTF.

The chain has TRBV27 and TRBJ2-3; 12 nucleotides match TRBD2. The junction had 6 bases not matched to a gene; V was cut back by 5 bases and J by 6 bases. CDR3 length: 15 residues. Germline CDR1 MNHEY, CDR2 SMNVEV (reference sequence). CDR3 bases: TGTGCCAGCAGTAAGGGACTAGCGGGTCTTGATACGCAGTATTTT. It is translated as CASSKGLAGLDTQYF.

The genes are TRBV25-1 and TRBJ2-1, with 7 nucleotides matching TRBD1. The CDR3 is 13 residues long. Looked up from germline, CDR1 is MGHDK and CDR2 is SYGVNS. V gave up 4 bases and J gave up 4 bases; unmatched junction bases: 1. CDR3 coding DNA: TGTGCCAGCAGTGGGGGACAGTACAATGAGCAGTTCTTC. Translation gives CASSGGQYNEQFF. The full variable domain, with the rest looked up from reference TRBV25-1 and TRBJ2-1, is EADIYQTPRYLVIGTGKKITLECSQTMGHDKMYWYQQDPGMELHLIHYSYGVNSTEKGDLSSESTVSRIRTEHFPLTLESARPSHTSQYLCASSGGQYNEQFFGPGTRLTVL.

The V and J genes are TRBV29-1 and TRBJ2-7; perhaps TRBD2 as D (6 bases). Trimming cost V 1 base and J 2 bases, with 12 bases left between them. The CDR3 spans 14 residues. Germline V gene data show CDR1 as SQVTM and CDR2 as ANQGSEA. The CDR3 sequence is CSVEGLSGTYEQYF. CDR3 in DNA: TGCAGCGTTGAAGGCCTTAGCGGAACCTACGAGCAGTACTTC.

Concerning this clone: The identical CDR3 is also encoded by other nucleotide sequences in the sample. The chain combines TRBV7-3 with TRBJ2-7; 8 bases line up with TRBD2. V gave up 2 bases and J gave up 4 bases; unmatched junction bases: 7. The CDR3 runs 15 residues. Germline V gene data show CDR1 as SGHTA and CDR2 as FQGTGA. The CDR3 DNA is TGTGCCAGCAGCTTAGCGGGGGGAGATAGTTACGAGCAGTACTTC. It translates to CASSLAGGDSYEQYF.

Notes on this clone: The sample contains more than one DNA sequence encoding this CDR3. The DNA of the CDR3 is TGCGCCAGCAGCCAAGGGGGGAGTCCCTACGAGCAGTACTTC. Translation gives CASSQGGSPYEQYF. The chain combines TRBV4-1 with TRBJ2-7, with D possibly called TRBD1 or TRBD2 (5 bases each). V lost 1 base to trimming and J lost 2 bases, with 9 bases between them. The CDR3 length is 14 residues. Germline V lookup: CDR1 MGHRA, CDR2 YSYEKL.

This clone was seen just once. V and J are TRBV5-6 and TRBJ2-5; weak D call: TRBD2 (6 bases). The CDR3 has 12 amino acids. The germline V gene has CDR1 SGHDT and CDR2 YYEEEE. The V end lost 3 bases, the J end lost 10 bases, and 13 bases lay between the germline ends. The CDR3 nucleotides are TGTGCCAGCAGCTCCAGAGGAGGGGTCCAGTACTTC. Its translation is CASSSRGGVQYF.

This chain joins TRBV19 and TRBJ2-1; no clear D. Trimming removed 5 bases at V and 8 bases at J, with 19 bases between. CDR1 and CDR2 (germline): LNHDA, SQIVND (reference sequence). The CDR3 has 15 amino acids. The CDR3 DNA reads as TGTGCCAGTAGTTTTGGGATAATGGCCGGCGATGAGCAGTTCTTC. This encodes CASSFGIMAGDEQFF.

V and J are TRBV6-6 and TRBJ2-1; 7 nucleotides match TRBD2. This CDR3 spans 12 amino acids. Trimming cost V 8 bases and J 2 bases; bases outside gene matches: 0. Germline values: CDR1 MNHNY, CDR2 SVGAGI (reference sequence). The chain's CDR3 is CASGRAYNEQFF. CDR3 in DNA: TGTGCCAGCGGGAGGGCCTACAATGAGCAGTTCTTC.

The CDR3 region has the DNA TGTGCCAGCAGTGGGGCAGGGGTCTACAATGAGCAGTTCTTC. Its translation: CASSGAGVYNEQFF. The rearrangement uses TRBV2 and TRBJ2-1, with D perhaps TRBD1 (6 bases). Deletions cut 4 bases from V and 3 bases from J, with 10 bases between. The CDR3 runs to 14 residues. Germline CDR1 and CDR2: SNHLY and FYNNEI.

As concerns this clone: The identical CDR3 is also encoded by other nucleotide sequences in the sample. The chain employs TRBV5-1 and TRBJ2-7; no clear D gene. CDR1 is SGHRS and CDR2 is YFSETQ in the germline V gene. Trimming took off 3 bases at V and 0 bases at J, with 7 bases between the two ends. The CDR3 length is 13 residues. DNA for the CDR3: TGCGCCAGCAGCTCGACTCCCTCCTACGAGCAGTACTTC. The encoded protein is CASSSTPSYEQYF.

This chain links TRBV13 with TRBJ2-1; D remains ambiguous. Germline V gene data show CDR1 as PRHDT and CDR2 as FYEKMQ (reference sequence). V was pared by 3 bases and J by 4 bases, with 7 bases between. The CDR3 loop spans 13 amino acids. For the CDR3, the DNA is TGTGCCAGCAGCTTTATAGATTACAATGAGCAGTTCTTC. Its translation is CASSFIDYNEQFF.

This chain joins TRBV11-2 and TRBJ2-7, with TRBD2 identical over 8 bases. Unmatched junction bases numbered 13, after V lost 5 bases and J lost 4 bases. This CDR3 is built from 16 residues. Germline assignment: CDR1 SGHAT and CDR2 FQNNGV. The CDR3 DNA sequence: TGTGCCAGCAGCCATTTAGAGGGACTAGAGGTATACGAGCAGTACTTC. Residues: CASSHLEGLEVYEQYF.

The chain joins TRBV2 to TRBJ1-5; no definite D call. V lost 6 bases and J 0 bases, leaving 9 bases between the germline ends. Per germline, CDR1 SNHLY and CDR2 FYNNEI. There are 14 residues in the CDR3. The CDR3: CASSLGNSNQPQHF. The CDR3 DNA is TGTGCCAGCAGCCTGGGGAATAGCAATCAGCCCCAGCATTTT.

V usage is TRBV30 and J usage is TRBJ2-7; D is unresolved. Germline CDR1 reads GTSNPN; CDR2 reads SVGIG (reference sequence). CDR3 length equals 12 residues. Trimming took 8 bases from V and 2 from J, leaving 13 bases between them. CDR3 residues: CALRPGTYEQYF. CDR3 DNA: TGTGCCCTCCGGCCCGGCACCTACGAGCAGTACTTC.

With regard to this clone: Other DNA sequences from this sample encode an identical CDR3 as well. This chain joins TRBV28 and TRBJ1-4; D not certain. Germline V CDR1 and CDR2: MDHEN, SYDVKM. Trimming cost V 3 bases and J 2 bases, with 7 bases left between them. The CDR3 has 14 amino acids. In nucleotides, the CDR3 is TGTGCCAGCAGTTTCCGAGCGACTAATGAAAAACTGTTTTTT. It codes for CASSFRATNEKLFF.

The chain couples TRBV7-2 to TRBJ2-6, with 10 bases aligning to TRBD1. Germline V gene data show CDR1 as SGHTA and CDR2 as FQGNSA. V shed 3 bases, J shed 3 bases, and the junction held 11 bases outside the gene matches. The CDR3 spans 19 residues. The CDR3, as DNA: TGTGCCAGCAGCTTGGGATCCGGGACAGGGGTCTTTGGGGCCAACGTCCTGACTTTC. Translation: CASSLGSGTGVFGANVLTF.

This clone was recorded only once. V and J are TRBV18 and TRBJ2-7, with D perhaps matching TRBD1 or TRBD2 (6 bases each). Germline lookup yields CDR1 KGHSH and CDR2 LQKENI. CDR3 length: 14 amino acids. The germline V and J ends were trimmed by 8 bases and 4 bases, with 18 bases remaining between them. This CDR3 reads CASRGRGSKYEQYF. CDR3 DNA sequence: TGTGCCAGCCGGGGGCGGGGCTCGAAATACGAGCAGTACTTC.

The chain recombines TRBV13 with TRBJ2-5; a possible D gene is TRBD1 (5 bases). This CDR3 is built from 19 residues. Germline CDR1 is PRHDT and CDR2 is FYEKMQ (reference sequence). V gave up 1 base and J gave up 0 bases, with 21 bases separating them. DNA for the CDR3: TGTGCCAGCAGCTTAGAGGGTGGGGCGGCTCACGCGTACCAAGAGACCCAGTACTTC. It specifies CASSLEGGAAHAYQETQYF.

For this clone: The junction differs from germline at one of its ends, possibly a read error. The J gene is TRBJ1-1, the V gene TRBV29-1; perhaps TRBD1 as D (5 bases). Germline CDR1 and CDR2: SQVTM and ANQGSEA. The CDR3 spans 14 residues. CDR3: CSVEGVRSNTEAFF. The CDR3 nucleotides read TGCAGCGTCGAAGGGGTCAGGTCGAACACTGAAGCTTTCTTT.

This sequence joins TRBV5-1 and TRBJ2-1, with D possibly being TRBD2 (6 bases). Germline-derived CDR1 and CDR2 are SGHRS and YFSETQ. Trimming cost V 0 bases and J 2 bases, with 15 bases left between them. CDR3 size: 17 residues. Written as DNA, the CDR3 is TGCGCCAGCAGCTTGGAAGACGGGAGTTCCACCTACAATGAGCAGTTCTTC. It encodes CASSLEDGSSTYNEQFF.